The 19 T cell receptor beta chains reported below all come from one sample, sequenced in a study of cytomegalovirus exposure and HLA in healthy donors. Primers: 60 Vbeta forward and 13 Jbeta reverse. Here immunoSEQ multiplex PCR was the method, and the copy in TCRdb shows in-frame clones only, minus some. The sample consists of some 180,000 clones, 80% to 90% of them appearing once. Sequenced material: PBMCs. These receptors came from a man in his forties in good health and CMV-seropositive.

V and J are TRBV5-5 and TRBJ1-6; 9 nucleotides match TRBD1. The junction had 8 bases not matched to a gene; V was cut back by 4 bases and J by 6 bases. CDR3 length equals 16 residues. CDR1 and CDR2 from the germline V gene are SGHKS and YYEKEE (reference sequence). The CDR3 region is CASSPDHRGLNSPLHF. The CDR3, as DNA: TGTGCCAGCAGCCCTGACCACAGGGGGCTTAATTCACCCCTCCACTTT. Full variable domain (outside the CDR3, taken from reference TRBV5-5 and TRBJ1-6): DAGVTQSPTHLIKTRGQQVTLRCSPISGHKSVSWYQQVLGQGPQFIFQYYEKEERGRGNFPDRFSARQFPNYSSELNVNALLLGDSALYLCASSPDHRGLNSPLHFGNGTRLTVT.

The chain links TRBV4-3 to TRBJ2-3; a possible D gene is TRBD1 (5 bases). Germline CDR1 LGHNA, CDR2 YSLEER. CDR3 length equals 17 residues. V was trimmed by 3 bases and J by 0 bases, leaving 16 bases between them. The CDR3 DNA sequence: TGCGCCAGCAGCCAGCTATTAGGACACATGAGCACAGATACGCAGTATTTT. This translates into CASSQLLGHMSTDTQYF.

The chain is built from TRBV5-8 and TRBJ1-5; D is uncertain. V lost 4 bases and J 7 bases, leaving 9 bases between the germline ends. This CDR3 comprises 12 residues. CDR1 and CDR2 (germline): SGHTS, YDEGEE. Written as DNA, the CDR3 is TGTGCCAGCAGCCGTCTCGGGCAGCCCCAGCATTTT. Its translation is CASSRLGQPQHF.

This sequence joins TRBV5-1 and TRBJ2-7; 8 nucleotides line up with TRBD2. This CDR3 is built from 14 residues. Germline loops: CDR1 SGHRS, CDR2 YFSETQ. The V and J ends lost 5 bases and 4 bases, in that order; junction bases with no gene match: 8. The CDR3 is CASRLGLGNYEQYF. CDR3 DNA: TGCGCCAGCAGGCTGGGACTAGGGAATTACGAGCAGTACTTC.

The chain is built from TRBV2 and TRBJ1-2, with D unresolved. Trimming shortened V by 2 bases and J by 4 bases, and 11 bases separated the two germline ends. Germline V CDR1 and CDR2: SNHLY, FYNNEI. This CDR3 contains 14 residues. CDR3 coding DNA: TGTGCCAGCAGTGAACAGAGGGTCTCCTATGGCTACACCTTC. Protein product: CASSEQRVSYGYTF.

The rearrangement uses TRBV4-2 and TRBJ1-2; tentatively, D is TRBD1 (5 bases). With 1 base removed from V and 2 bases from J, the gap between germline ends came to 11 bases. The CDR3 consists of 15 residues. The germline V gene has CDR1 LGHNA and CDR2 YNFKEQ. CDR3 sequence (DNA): TGTGCCAGCAGCCAAGGGGGGGAGGGAAACTATGGCTACACCTTC. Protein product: CASSQGGEGNYGYTF.

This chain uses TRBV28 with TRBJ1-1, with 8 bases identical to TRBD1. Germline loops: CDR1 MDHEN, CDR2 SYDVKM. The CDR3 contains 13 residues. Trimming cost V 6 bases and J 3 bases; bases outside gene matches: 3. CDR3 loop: CASRGQGYTEAFF. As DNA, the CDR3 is TGTGCCAGCAGAGGACAGGGCTACACTGAAGCTTTCTTT.

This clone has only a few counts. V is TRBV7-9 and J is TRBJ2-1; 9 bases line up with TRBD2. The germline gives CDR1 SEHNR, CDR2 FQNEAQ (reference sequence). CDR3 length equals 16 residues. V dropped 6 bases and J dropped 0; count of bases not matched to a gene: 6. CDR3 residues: CASSPSGVSSYNEQFF. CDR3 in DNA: TGTGCCAGCAGTCCTAGCGGGGTAAGCTCCTACAATGAGCAGTTCTTC.

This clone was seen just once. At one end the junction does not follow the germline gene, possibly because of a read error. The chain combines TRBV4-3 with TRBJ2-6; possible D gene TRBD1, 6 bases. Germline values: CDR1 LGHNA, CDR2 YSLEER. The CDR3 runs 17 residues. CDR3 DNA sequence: TGCGCCAGCAGCCAAGATAGGGGGTCAGCTGGGGCCAACGGCCTGACTTTC. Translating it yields CASSQDRGSAGANGLTF.

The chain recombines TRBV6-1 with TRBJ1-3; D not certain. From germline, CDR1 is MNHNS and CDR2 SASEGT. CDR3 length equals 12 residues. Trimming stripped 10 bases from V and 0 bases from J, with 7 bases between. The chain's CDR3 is CATTASGNTIYF. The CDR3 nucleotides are TGTGCCACCACAGCCTCTGGAAACACCATATATTTT.

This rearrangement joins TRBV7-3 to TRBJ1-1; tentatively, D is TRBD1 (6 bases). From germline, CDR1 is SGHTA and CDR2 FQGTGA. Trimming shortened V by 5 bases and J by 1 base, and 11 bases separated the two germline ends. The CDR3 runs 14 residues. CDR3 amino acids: CASSGTGKNTEAFF. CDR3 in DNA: TGTGCCAGCAGCGGTACAGGGAAGAACACTGAAGCTTTCTTT.

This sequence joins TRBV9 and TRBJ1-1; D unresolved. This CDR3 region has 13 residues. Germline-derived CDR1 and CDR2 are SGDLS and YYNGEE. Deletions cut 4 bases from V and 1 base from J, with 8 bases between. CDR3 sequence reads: CASSPLRNTEAFF. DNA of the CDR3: TGTGCCAGCAGCCCCCTGAGGAACACTGAAGCTTTCTTT.

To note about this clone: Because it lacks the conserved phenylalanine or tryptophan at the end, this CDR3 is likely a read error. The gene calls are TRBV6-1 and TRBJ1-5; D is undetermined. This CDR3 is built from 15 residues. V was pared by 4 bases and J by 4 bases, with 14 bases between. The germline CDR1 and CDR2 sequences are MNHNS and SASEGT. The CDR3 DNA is TGTGCCAGCAGTGCCGCCGGGGTGGGGAATCAGCCCCAGCATCTT. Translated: CASSAAGVGNQPQHL.

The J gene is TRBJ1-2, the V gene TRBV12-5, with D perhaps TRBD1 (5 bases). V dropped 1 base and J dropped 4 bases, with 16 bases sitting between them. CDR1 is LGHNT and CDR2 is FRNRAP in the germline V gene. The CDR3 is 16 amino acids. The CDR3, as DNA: TGTGCTAGTGGTTTGGGCCCCCAGGGAGGAGCCTATGGCTACACCTTC. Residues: CASGLGPQGGAYGYTF.

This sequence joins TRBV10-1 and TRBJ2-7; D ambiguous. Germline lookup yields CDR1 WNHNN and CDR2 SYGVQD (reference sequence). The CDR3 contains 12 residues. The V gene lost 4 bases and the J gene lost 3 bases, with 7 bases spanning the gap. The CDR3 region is CASSGPSYEQYF. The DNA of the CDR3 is TGCGCCAGCAGTGGACCTAGCTACGAGCAGTACTTC.

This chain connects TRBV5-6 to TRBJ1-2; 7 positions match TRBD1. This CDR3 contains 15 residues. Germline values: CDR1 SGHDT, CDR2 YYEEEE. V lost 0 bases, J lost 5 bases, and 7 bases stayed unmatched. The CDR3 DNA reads TGTGCCAGCAGCTTGGGACAGGGATCGTATTATGGCTACACCTTC. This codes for CASSLGQGSYYGYTF.

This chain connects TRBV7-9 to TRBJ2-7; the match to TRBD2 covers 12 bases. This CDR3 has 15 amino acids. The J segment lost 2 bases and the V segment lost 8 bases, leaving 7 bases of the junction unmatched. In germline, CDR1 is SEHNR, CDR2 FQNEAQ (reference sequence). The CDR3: CASQTSGRKAYEQYF. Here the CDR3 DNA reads TGTGCCAGCCAAACTAGCGGGAGGAAGGCCTACGAGCAGTACTTC.

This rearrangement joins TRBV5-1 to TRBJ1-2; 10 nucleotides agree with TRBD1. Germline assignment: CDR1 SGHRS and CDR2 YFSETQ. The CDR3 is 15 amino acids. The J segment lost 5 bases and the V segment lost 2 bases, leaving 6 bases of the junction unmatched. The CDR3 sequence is CASSLGQGDLYGYTF. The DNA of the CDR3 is TGCGCCAGCAGCTTAGGACAGGGGGACTTATATGGCTACACCTTC.

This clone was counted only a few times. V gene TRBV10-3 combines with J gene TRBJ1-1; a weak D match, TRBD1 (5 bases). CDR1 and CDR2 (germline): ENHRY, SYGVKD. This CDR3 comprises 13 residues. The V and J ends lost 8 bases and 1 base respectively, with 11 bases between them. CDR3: CAIQGHENTEAFF. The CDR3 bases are TGTGCCATCCAAGGACACGAGAACACTGAAGCTTTCTTT.